This T cell receptor beta chain originates from a study of OX40 agonist ivuxolimab in advanced cancers. Some clones are missing from TCRdb's copy, which holds only in-frame ones; the method was immunoSEQ multiplex PCR. The sample includes 35,000 to 45,000 clones, roughly 90% seen only once; the top ten take roughly 15%. Germline CDR1 and CDR2: SGHVT and SQSDAQ. V lost 0 bases and J lost 0, with 6 bases in between. The CDR3 is made up of 14 amino acids. A remark on this clone: Its specificity is not known.

Study-wide findings and caveats: It was not determined which antigens were specifically recognized by the peripheral T cells that had undergone clonal expansion. Within 6 weeks, CD4+ and CD8+ blood T cells expanded clonally at 0.1 to 3.0 mg/kg.

This TCR came from an adult with an advanced solid tumor such as melanoma, head and neck, liver or kidney cancer. This specimen was CD4+ or CD8+ T cells sorted from blood, taken in a trial of the OX40 agonist ivuxolimab. V usage is TRBV7-4 and J usage is TRBJ2-7, with unresolved D. CDR3 DNA sequence: TGTGCCAGCAGCTTAGCAGGAGTCTCCTACGAGCAGTACTTC. This gives the protein CASSLAGVSYEQYF.